This T cell receptor beta chain was recorded in a study of blood T cell repertoires in COVID-19. Libraries were prepared by immunoSEQ multiplex PCR; TCRdb keeps only in-frame clonotypes and omits some of them. This table holds 110,000 or so clones, around 84% found once. CDR3 length: 19 residues. V trimming: 1 base; J trimming: 0 bases; junction bases outside the gene matches: 11. Germline lookup yields CDR1 SGHTA and CDR2 FQGNSA. The rearrangement joins TRBV7-2 to TRBJ2-1, with TRBD2 matching over 8 bases. Sample: peripheral blood. The sequence was obtained from a human donor in a cohort sampled during active COVID-19. In DNA form, the CDR3 reads TGTGCCAGCAGCTTAGTGGTAGCGGGGCGGCAAAGCTCCTACAATGAGCAGTTCTTC. Protein product: CASSLVVAGRQSSYNEQFF. The full variable domain, rest sourced from reference TRBV7-2 and TRBJ2-1, is GAGVSQSPSNKVTEKGKDVELRCDPISGHTALYWYRQSLGQGLEFLIYFQGNSAPDKSGLPSDRFSAERTGGSVSTLTIQRTQQEDSAVYLCASSLVVAGRQSSYNEQFFGPGTRLTVL.